These 17 T cell receptor beta chains were all obtained from the same sample, sequenced in a study of identical twins. TCRdb processed the 5' RACE reads anew with MiXCR; each CDR3 protein has one entry. The table records roughly 470,000 distinct CDR3 sequences, roughly 13% of them present only once. The sample was also reused in another study, on yellow fever vaccine responses in identical twins.

Specimen: CD4+ T cells sorted from blood. These receptor sequences come from a young woman in good health.

CDR3 sequence: CASRVLSRETQYF. The DNA of the CDR3 is TGTGCCAGCAGGGTATTAAGTCGGGAGACCCAGTACTTC. V is TRBV6-1 and J is TRBJ2-5; no firm D call. Trimming took 6 bases from V and 5 from J, leaving 13 bases between them. The CDR3 length is 13 residues. The V gene's germline CDR1 is MNHNS and CDR2 SASEGT.

This clonotype has a handful of counts. This sequence joins TRBV6-2 or TRBV6-3 and TRBJ2-7, with D perhaps matching TRBD1 (5 bases). Germline assignment: CDR1 MNHEY and CDR2 SVGEGT. This CDR3 is built from 12 residues. V lost 0 bases and J lost 6, with 6 bases in between. The chain's CDR3 is CASSYSQGEQYF. In nucleotides, the CDR3 is TGTGCCAGCAGTTACTCCCAGGGCGAGCAGTACTTC.

This clonotype turned up a few times. In DNA, the CDR3 is TGTGCCAGCAGCTTAGCAATCAGTGCGGGTTACAATGAGCAGTTCTTC. It yields the protein CASSLAISAGYNEQFF. The chain uses TRBV7-8 and TRBJ2-1, with D perhaps matching TRBD2 (5 bases). Between the trimmed V and J ends, which lost 0 bases and 4 bases, there was a span of 13 bases. This CDR3 is 16 amino acids long. Germline V gene lookup returns CDR1 SGHVS and CDR2 FQNEAQ.

The rearrangement uses TRBV30 and TRBJ2-7; 12 bases fit TRBD2. The CDR3 spans 15 residues. The V segment lost 5 bases and the J segment 2 bases; nucleotides outside the gene matches: 7. Per the germline V gene, CDR1 is GTSNPN and CDR2 is SVGIG (reference sequence). In nucleotides, the CDR3 is TGTGCCTGGGGCCAAGGACTAGCGGGACCCTACGAGCAGTACTTC. This translates into CAWGQGLAGPYEQYF.

The V call is TRBV5-6, the J call TRBJ2-3; a possible D gene is TRBD2 (6 bases). Germline V gives CDR1 SGHDT, CDR2 YYEEEE. The CDR3 extends over 12 amino acids. The ends were cut back, 9 bases at V and 5 bases at J, with 13 bases in the middle. CDR3 sequence (DNA): TGTGCCACTGGGGCCGGGAGAGATACGCAGTATTTT. It specifies CATGAGRDTQYF.

This clonotype was detected a few times. The chain recombines TRBV18 with TRBJ2-3, with 7 positions matching TRBD1. Germline CDR1 reads KGHSH; CDR2 reads LQKENI. The CDR3 has 16 amino acids. V trimming: 3 bases; J trimming: 0 bases; junction bases outside the gene matches: 6. The CDR3 spells CASSPPGQLSTDTQYF. The DNA of the CDR3 is TGTGCCAGCTCACCGCCGGGACAGCTAAGCACAGATACGCAGTATTTT.

This clonotype showed up just a few times. The chain carries TRBV6-1 and TRBJ2-5, with 10 bases matching TRBD1. CDR1 and CDR2 (germline): MNHNS, SASEGT. The CDR3 has 15 amino acids. After removal of 5 bases from V and 7 bases from J, the junction contained 10 bases not matched to a gene. CDR3: CASSPRQGAPGTQYF. CDR3 coding DNA: TGTGCCAGCAGTCCAAGACAGGGGGCACCGGGGACCCAGTACTTC.

V and J are TRBV11-3 and TRBJ2-2; D not resolved. The CDR3 runs 15 residues. The V and J ends lost 1 base and 3 bases respectively, with 9 bases between them. Germline CDR1 SGHNT, CDR2 YENEEA. Here the CDR3 DNA reads TGTGCCAGCAGCTTAGTAGGCGAATACACCGGGGAGCTGTTTTTT. Translation: CASSLVGEYTGELFF.

This clonotype was counted only a few times. The chain couples TRBV28 to TRBJ2-7; maybe TRBD2 (5 bases). There are 13 residues in the CDR3. Germline values: CDR1 MDHEN, CDR2 SYDVKM. V was clipped by 2 bases and J by 6 bases, with 11 bases between them. The CDR3 DNA is TGTGCCAGCAGTTTACCTAGCCCAATCGAGCAGTACTTC. Protein sequence: CASSLPSPIEQYF.

This clonotype appeared a few times. The chain links TRBV7-9 to TRBJ2-1, with 7 bases identical to TRBD2. J was trimmed by 5 bases and V by 2 bases; bases with no gene match: 0. This CDR3 spans 13 amino acids. CDR1 SEHNR and CDR2 FQNEAQ come from the germline V gene (reference sequence). For the CDR3, the DNA is TGTGCCAGCAGCTTACTAGCGGACAATGAGCAGTTCTTC. As protein: CASSLLADNEQFF.

The genes are TRBV28 and TRBJ1-1; D remains ambiguous. Germline V CDR1 and CDR2: MDHEN, SYDVKM. This CDR3 comprises 16 residues. V lost 3 bases to trimming and J lost 2 bases, with 16 bases between them. In DNA, the CDR3 is TGTGCCAGCAGTTTTCGGCAGGCCCGGGGTAACACTGAAGCTTTCTTT. Translated: CASSFRQARGNTEAFF.

In this sample, this clonotype turned up a few times. The rearrangement links TRBV7-3 to TRBJ2-3; D gene ambiguous. The CDR3 consists of 15 residues. Trimming took 2 bases from V and 6 from J, leaving 15 bases between them. CDR1 and CDR2 from the germline V gene are SGHTA and FQGTGA. The DNA for the CDR3 is TGTGCCAGCAGCTTATTCCCCACCCCCTCGGATACGCAGTATTTT. This sequence encodes CASSLFPTPSDTQYF.

In its sample, this clonotype was seen many times. This rearrangement joins TRBV5-1 to TRBJ1-2, with 7 bases that match TRBD1. Per germline, CDR1 SGHRS and CDR2 YFSETQ. The CDR3 runs 13 residues. Trimming removed 0 bases from V and 8 bases from J; junction bases left unmatched: 4. The CDR3 region has the DNA TGCGCCAGCAGCTTGGGACAGGGTGGAGGCTACACCTTC. Translating it yields CASSLGQGGGYTF.

The chain joins TRBV15 to TRBJ2-7; the D gene could be TRBD1 or TRBD2 (5 bases each). The CDR3 runs to 14 residues. The V gene's germline CDR1 is LNHNV and CDR2 YYDKDF (reference sequence). V was cut by 1 base and J by 1 base, with 8 bases left in between. The chain's CDR3 is CATSRGGSSYEQYF. As DNA, the CDR3 is TGTGCCACCAGCAGAGGGGGGTCGTCCTACGAGCAGTACTTC.

The chain joins TRBV7-8 to TRBJ2-3; perhaps TRBD2 as D (7 bases). Trimming pared 5 bases from V and 6 bases from J, leaving 15 bases between. The CDR3 is 14 residues long. CDR1 and CDR2 (germline): SGHVS, FQNEAQ. CDR3 bases: TGTGCCAGCAGCAAGGGGGGGGCGCAGGATACGCAGTATTTT. Its translation: CASSKGGAQDTQYF.

The J gene is TRBJ2-3, the V gene TRBV6-4; D may be TRBD1 (6 bases). V was cut by 6 bases and J by 2 bases, with 9 bases left in between. The germline V gene has CDR1 MRHNA and CDR2 SNTAGT. The CDR3 is made up of 13 amino acids. The CDR3 spells CASRGQNTDTQYF. The CDR3, as DNA: TGTGCCAGCAGAGGACAGAACACAGATACGCAGTATTTT.

This clonotype showed up many times. The J gene is TRBJ2-3, the V gene TRBV24-1, with 7 bases identical to TRBD1. V trimming: 5 bases; J trimming: 2 bases; junction bases outside the gene matches: 3. This CDR3 contains 14 residues. The germline V gene encodes CDR1 KGHDR and CDR2 SFDVKD. This CDR3 reads CATSVGQPTDTQYF. In DNA form, the CDR3 reads TGTGCCACCAGTGTGGGACAGCCCACAGATACGCAGTATTTT.